This T cell receptor (beta chain) was sequenced for a study of identical twins. Germline V gene lookup returns CDR1 SGHTA and CDR2 FQGNSA. This CDR3 comprises 16 residues. J was trimmed by 1 base and V by 1 base; bases with no gene match: 5. A universal primer site was added by template switching, and unique molecular identifiers were carried by the cDNA. A single record per CDR3 protein comes from TCRdb applying MiXCR to the 5' RACE reads. The sample consists of about 460,000 distinct CDR3 sequences, 11% to 15% of them appearing once. This clonotype was seen only a few times. As yet, its antigen is unknown. Points from the study as a whole: Conclusions rested on cross-sectional statistics rather than following the same donors.

The sample also formed part of further work on yellow fever vaccine responses in identical twins.

Sequencing input: CD4+ T cells sorted from blood. This sequence joins TRBV7-2 and TRBJ1-1; TRBD1 matches at 8 bases. The receptor comes from a woman aged 18-29 years in good health. CDR3 bases: TGTGCCAGCAGCTTAGGAGGGACAGGTCGGAACACTGAAGCTTTCTTT. The encoded protein is CASSLGGTGRNTEAFF.